This TCR beta chain originates from a study of early T cells in non-severe SARS-CoV-2 infection. Turning to the study itself: Whole-blood bulk RNA, unsorted, was sequenced, and chains were unpaired. The study, taken as a whole, reports: Matching against VDJdb likely underestimated virus-specific expansions, favoring anti-spike CD8.

Turning to this clonotype: Antigen unknown.

Germline-derived CDR1 and CDR2 are SGHAT and FQNNGV. V was clipped by 2 bases and J by 6 bases; unmatched bases: 5. The CDR3 totals 14 residues. Individual cDNA molecules carried attached unique molecular identifiers. One entry per CDR3 protein results from TCRdb running MiXCR on the 5' RACE reads. The table lists some 80,000 distinct CDR3 sequences, roughly 5.3% of them singletons. The clonotype comes from an adult who was a healthcare worker with PCR-confirmed SARS-CoV-2 infection or an uninfected control (not recorded which). This specimen consisted of whole blood, obtained at baseline. The genes are TRBV11-2 and TRBJ2-3; 7 nucleotides match TRBD1. The CDR3: CASSLRTGFDTQYF. The CDR3 nucleotides are TGTGCCAGCAGCTTACGGACAGGTTTCGATACGCAGTATTTT.